This T cell receptor beta chain was observed in a study of T cells in Graves' hyperthyroidism and ophthalmopathy. Study-level information: At initial diagnosis, before any treatment had begun, peripheral blood was obtained.

The study included ophthalmopathy patients with Clinical Activity Score at least 3, NOSPECS grade at least 4 and duration under 3 months. The PBMCs were sourced from fresh peripheral blood (approximately 10 ml). This clonotype was seen ten or more times. TCR beta CDR3 region amplification was performed from RNA transcripts. The HTBI set primed first-round TCR CDR3 RT-PCR. TCRdb ran MiXCR on the multiplex PCR reads and lists one entry per CDR3 protein. Here the sample spans a few hundred thousand distinct CDR3 sequences, approximately 15% being singletons. The TCR sequence derives from a woman in her thirties or forties with Graves' ophthalmopathy. Material for sequencing was blood.

CDR3 bases: TGTGCCAGCAGCTTAGATACCGGGATAAAGAAGGAGACCCAGTACTTC. This codes for CASSLDTGIKKETQYF. The chain combines TRBV7-2 with TRBJ2-5; D is possibly TRBD2 (5 bases). The CDR3 runs 16 residues. CDR1 and CDR2 (germline): SGHTA, FQGNSA. Trimming took off 1 base at V and 5 bases at J, with 17 bases between the two ends.